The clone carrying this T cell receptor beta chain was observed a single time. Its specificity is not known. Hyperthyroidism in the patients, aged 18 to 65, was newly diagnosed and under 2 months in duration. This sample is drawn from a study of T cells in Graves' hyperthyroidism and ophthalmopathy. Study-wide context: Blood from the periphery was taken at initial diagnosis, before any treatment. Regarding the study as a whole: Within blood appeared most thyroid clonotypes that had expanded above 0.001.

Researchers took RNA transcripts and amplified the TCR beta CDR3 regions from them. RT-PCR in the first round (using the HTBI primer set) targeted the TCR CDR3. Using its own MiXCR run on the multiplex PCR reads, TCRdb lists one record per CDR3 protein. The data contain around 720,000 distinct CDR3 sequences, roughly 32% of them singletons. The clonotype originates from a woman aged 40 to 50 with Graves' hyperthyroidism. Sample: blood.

As DNA, the CDR3 is TGTGCCAGCAGCAGGGGGCTCAGGAACACTGAAGCTTTCTTT. Translated: CASSRGLRNTEAFF. The V and J genes are TRBV6-6 and TRBJ1-1, with 8 nucleotides matching TRBD1. CDR3 length: 14 amino acids. V shed 6 bases, J shed 1 base, and the junction held 4 bases outside the gene matches. Germline CDR1 reads MNHNY; CDR2 reads SVGAGI (reference sequence).